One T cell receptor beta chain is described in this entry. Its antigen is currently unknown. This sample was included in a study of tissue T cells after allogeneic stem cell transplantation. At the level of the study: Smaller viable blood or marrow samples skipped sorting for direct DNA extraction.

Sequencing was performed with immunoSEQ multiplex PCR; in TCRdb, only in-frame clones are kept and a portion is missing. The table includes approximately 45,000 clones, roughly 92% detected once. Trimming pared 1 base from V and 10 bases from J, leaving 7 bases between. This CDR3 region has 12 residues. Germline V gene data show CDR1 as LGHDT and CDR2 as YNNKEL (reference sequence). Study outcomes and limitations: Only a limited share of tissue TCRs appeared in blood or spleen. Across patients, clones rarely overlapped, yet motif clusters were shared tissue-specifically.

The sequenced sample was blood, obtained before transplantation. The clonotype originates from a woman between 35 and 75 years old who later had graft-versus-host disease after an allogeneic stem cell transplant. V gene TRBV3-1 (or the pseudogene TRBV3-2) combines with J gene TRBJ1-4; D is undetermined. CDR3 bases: TGTGCCAGCAGCCAAGTGGAAGGAAAACTGTTTTTT. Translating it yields CASSQVEGKLFF.